The 23 T cell receptor beta chains given below trace back to one sample, sequenced in a study of memory CD4+ T cells and cytomegalovirus serostatus. The sort gate was single viable CD3+CD4+CD8-CD45RO+ cells for memory CD4+ T cells. TCRdb keeps only in-frame clones here, not all; method: immunoSEQ multiplex PCR. The sample shows about 61,000 clones, around 80% of them seen only once. Input material: memory CD4+ T cells from blood. All receptors derive from an adult in good health and CMV-seronegative. Some clones in this sample may be carry-over from other donors' samples.

The V call is TRBV7-6, the J call TRBJ2-3; no clear D. The CDR3 sequence is 14 residues long. Germline V gene sequence: CDR1 SGHVS, CDR2 FNYEAQ. V lost 1 base, J lost 3 bases, and 8 bases lay in between. CDR3 protein: CASSLGLRTDTQYF. CDR3 sequence (DNA): TGTGCCAGCAGCTTAGGTCTCCGTACAGATACGCAGTATTTT. Using reference TRBV7-6 and TRBJ2-3 for the parts outside the CDR3, the full variable domain is GAGVSQSPRYKVTKRGQDVALRCDPISGHVSLYWYRQALGQGPEFLTYFNYEAQQDKSGLPNDRFSAERPEGSISTLTIQRTEQRDSAMYRCASSLGLRTDTQYFGPGTRLTVL.

The chain couples TRBV29-1 to TRBJ2-1, with D possibly matching TRBD1 (5 bases). V was trimmed by 7 bases and J by 4 bases, leaving 8 bases between them. This CDR3 contains 11 residues. Looked up from germline, CDR1 is SQVTM and CDR2 is ANQGSEA. In nucleotides, the CDR3 is TGCAGCGGGGGCCATTACAATGAGCAGTTCTTC. As protein: CSGGHYNEQFF.

The V gene is TRBV7-2, the J gene TRBJ2-1; D call uncertain. V was trimmed by 3 bases and J by 7 bases, leaving 7 bases between them. The CDR3 consists of 12 residues. The germline V gene encodes CDR1 SGHTA and CDR2 FQGNSA. The CDR3 sequence: CASSFGRNEQFF. CDR3 DNA: TGTGCCAGCAGCTTCGGGCGGAATGAGCAGTTCTTC.

V usage is TRBV28 and J usage is TRBJ2-4, with TRBD1 as a possible D gene (7 bases). Germline assignment: CDR1 MDHEN and CDR2 SYDVKM. The CDR3 is made up of 16 amino acids. Between the trimmed V and J ends, which lost 6 bases and 7 bases, there was a span of 22 bases. For the CDR3, the DNA is TGTGCCAGCAGGGCTTCGGAGGGGGCGGTTCTGAACATTCAGTACTTC. It encodes CASRASEGAVLNIQYF.

The chain links TRBV4-3 to TRBJ2-1, with TRBD1 matching over 8 bases. The CDR3 totals 16 residues. Trimming removed 2 bases from V and 4 bases from J; junction bases left unmatched: 7. From germline, CDR1 is LGHNA and CDR2 YSLEER. The CDR3 coding sequence is TGCGCCAGCAGCCAAAGTCCAGGGGGCGGGTACAATGAGCAGTTCTTC. Translation: CASSQSPGGGYNEQFF.

In this sample, this clone turned up once. The rearrangement joins TRBV5-1 to TRBJ1-1, with 7 bases lining up with TRBD1. The CDR3 is 14 amino acids. Germline-derived CDR1 and CDR2 are SGHRS and YFSETQ. The junction had 4 bases not matched to a gene; V was cut back by 1 base and J by 4 bases. CDR3 sequence reads: CASSLRSGGTEAFF. The CDR3 DNA is TGCGCCAGCAGCTTGCGTTCAGGGGGCACTGAAGCTTTCTTT. The whole variable domain, remainder taken from reference TRBV5-1 and TRBJ1-1, is KAGVTQTPRYLIKTRGQQVTLSCSPISGHRSVSWYQQTPGQGLQFLFEYFSETQRNKGNFPGRFSGRQFSNSRSEMNVSTLELGDSALYLCASSLRSGGTEAFFGQGTRLTVV.

This chain joins TRBV6-6 and TRBJ2-3; 7 nucleotides align to TRBD1. In germline, CDR1 is MNHNY, CDR2 SVGAGI (reference sequence). J gave up 1 base and V 10 bases, and 5 bases lay outside the gene matches. The CDR3 loop spans 13 amino acids. CDR3 residues: CAMQGDGTDTQYF. CDR3 DNA: TGTGCCATGCAGGGGGACGGCACAGATACGCAGTATTTT.

The chain is built from TRBV11-2 and TRBJ1-2; no clear D. The germline CDR1 and CDR2 sequences are SGHAT and FQNNGV. Between the trimmed V and J ends, which lost 2 bases and 0 bases, there was a span of 4 bases. CDR3 size: 13 residues. CDR3 DNA sequence: TGTGCCAGCAGCTTATCCCCTAACTATGGCTACACCTTC. Translated, it gives CASSLSPNYGYTF.

The DNA for the CDR3 is TGTGCCAGCAGCTTAGCCGTTGGGGGTGTGGTGTCATACGAGCAGTACTTC. Encoded protein: CASSLAVGGVVSYEQYF. The chain employs TRBV7-2 and TRBJ2-7; either TRBD1 or TRBD2 may supply D (5 bases each). The CDR3 extends over 17 amino acids. The V gene lost 0 bases and the J gene lost 4 bases, with 19 bases spanning the gap. Germline CDR1 reads SGHTA; CDR2 reads FQGNSA.

The chain has TRBV5-4 and TRBJ2-1, with 10 bases aligning to TRBD2. The CDR3 is made up of 14 amino acids. Losses at the gene ends were 3 bases for V and 7 bases for J; bases not matched to a gene: 4. Germline V gives CDR1 SGHNT, CDR2 YYREEE (reference sequence). As DNA, the CDR3 is TGTGCCAGCAGCTCGGGACTAGCGCGAAATGAGCAGTTCTTC. It codes for CASSSGLARNEQFF. Filled out from reference TRBV5-4 and TRBJ2-1, the complete variable domain reads ETGVTQSPTHLIKTRGQQVTLRCSSQSGHNTVSWYQQALGQGPQFIFQYYREEENGRGNFPPRFSGLQFPNYSSELNVNALELDDSALYLCASSSGLARNEQFFGPGTRLTVL.

The rearrangement links TRBV4-3 to TRBJ1-6; D unresolved. Germline V gene lookup returns CDR1 LGHNA and CDR2 YSLEER. The CDR3 is made up of 14 amino acids. Trimming pared 0 bases from V and 7 bases from J, leaving 7 bases between. The CDR3 sequence: CASSQDRVNSPLHF. Here the CDR3 DNA reads TGCGCCAGCAGCCAAGATAGGGTAAATTCACCCCTCCACTTT.

This clone was recorded a few times. The gene calls are TRBV7-2 and TRBJ1-1; D possibly corresponds to TRBD1 (6 bases). Germline-derived CDR1 and CDR2 are SGHTA and FQGNSA. V lost 5 bases and J 1 base, leaving 8 bases between the germline ends. The length of the CDR3 is 13 residues. The chain's CDR3 is CASSPGANTEAFF. DNA for the CDR3: TGTGCCAGCAGCCCAGGGGCGAACACTGAAGCTTTCTTT.

This chain links TRBV7-2 with TRBJ2-3; possible D gene TRBD1, 6 bases. Germline values: CDR1 SGHTA, CDR2 FQGNSA. Trimming pared 1 base from V and 6 bases from J, leaving 20 bases between. CDR3 length equals 17 residues. The CDR3: CASSLVGKGGLSDTQYF. CDR3 DNA: TGTGCCAGCAGCTTAGTCGGGAAAGGGGGTCTAAGCGATACGCAGTATTTT. The complete variable domain, with remaining parts taken from reference TRBV7-2 and TRBJ2-3, reads GAGVSQSPSNKVTEKGKDVELRCDPISGHTALYWYRQSLGQGLEFLIYFQGNSAPDKSGLPSDRFSAERTGGSVSTLTIQRTQQEDSAVYLCASSLVGKGGLSDTQYFGPGTRLTVL.

The chain is built from TRBV11-1 and TRBJ2-7; D call uncertain. CDR3 length: 12 residues. The V end lost 0 bases, the J end lost 2 bases, and 2 bases lay between the germline ends. Germline V gene sequence: CDR1 SGHAT, CDR2 FQDESV (reference sequence). The DNA of the CDR3 is TGTGCCAGCAGCTTAGCGCCCTACGAGCAGTACTTC. This codes for CASSLAPYEQYF.

V and J are TRBV10-3 and TRBJ2-7; D is tentatively TRBD1 or TRBD2 (5 bases each). The V end lost 5 bases, the J end lost 0 bases, and 26 bases lay between the germline ends. From germline, CDR1 is ENHRY and CDR2 SYGVKD. This CDR3 region has 19 residues. CDR3 in amino acids: CAISQALILQDSSSYEQYF. For the CDR3, the DNA is TGTGCCATCAGTCAAGCTCTAATATTACAGGACTCTAGCTCCTACGAGCAGTACTTC.

The V and J genes are TRBV30 and TRBJ2-1; D uncertain. V was trimmed by 5 bases and J by 3 bases, leaving 5 bases between them. The CDR3 consists of 11 residues. Germline V gene data show CDR1 as GTSNPN and CDR2 as SVGIG (reference sequence). CDR3 region: CAWGNYNEQFF. CDR3 DNA sequence: TGTGCCTGGGGGAACTACAATGAGCAGTTCTTC.

This clone was recorded only once. V is TRBV5-1 and J is TRBJ1-4; 7 bases are shared with TRBD1. V was pared by 0 bases and J by 4 bases, with 0 bases of the junction left unmatched. There are 14 residues in the CDR3. Germline V lookup: CDR1 SGHRS, CDR2 YFSETQ. The CDR3 protein is CASSLGQGNEKLFF. The CDR3 bases are TGCGCCAGCAGCTTGGGACAGGGTAATGAAAAACTGTTTTTT.

The V call is TRBV9, the J call TRBJ2-3; 10 nucleotides line up with TRBD1. The length of the CDR3 is 16 residues. V gave up 4 bases and J gave up 5 bases; unmatched junction bases: 10. From germline, CDR1 is SGDLS and CDR2 YYNGEE. DNA of the CDR3: TGTGCCAGCAGCTCGCGGACAGGGGGGTTTGTAGATACGCAGTATTTT. This translates into CASSSRTGGFVDTQYF. The variable domain in full, with the rest retrieved from reference TRBV9 and TRBJ2-3, is DSGVTQTPKHLITATGQRVTLRCSPRSGDLSVYWYQQSLDQGLQFLIQYYNGEERAKGNILERFSAQQFPDLHSELNLSSLELGDSALYFCASSSRTGGFVDTQYFGPGTRLTVL.

This clone appeared a few times. This chain uses TRBV4-3 with TRBJ2-1; 11 bases agree with TRBD2. Germline V gene data show CDR1 as LGHNA and CDR2 as YSLEER. J gave up 7 bases and V 2 bases, and 10 bases lay outside the gene matches. This CDR3 has 17 residues. This CDR3 reads CASSQHRGGLAENEQFF. CDR3 bases: TGCGCCAGCAGCCAACACAGGGGGGGACTAGCGGAAAATGAGCAGTTCTTC.

The chain is built from TRBV29-1 and TRBJ2-5, with TRBD1 matching over 7 bases. Germline V CDR1 and CDR2: SQVTM, ANQGSEA. Germline trimming cut 3 bases from V and 4 bases from J; bases unmatched to any gene: 11. The CDR3 contains 15 residues. In DNA, the CDR3 is TGCAGCGTTGACGCGAAAAGGGGGCTAGGAGAGACCCAGTACTTC. It specifies CSVDAKRGLGETQYF. Full variable domain (remainder filled in from reference TRBV29-1 and TRBJ2-5): SAVISQKPSRDICQRGTSLTIQCQVDSQVTMMFWYRQQPGQSLTLIATANQGSEATYESGFVIDKFPISRPNLTFSTLTVSNMSPEDSSIYLCSVDAKRGLGETQYFGPGTRLLVL.

This chain joins TRBV7-2 and TRBJ2-7; 12 nucleotides agree with TRBD1. This CDR3 has 17 residues. Germline CDR1 is SGHTA and CDR2 is FQGNSA. V lost 2 bases to trimming and J lost 6 bases; unmatched junction nucleotides: 11. Here the CDR3 reads CASSLYAGQGASREQYF. CDR3 bases: TGTGCCAGCAGCTTATACGCGGGACAGGGGGCCTCTCGCGAGCAGTACTTC.

This clone showed up just a few times. This rearrangement joins TRBV19 to TRBJ1-1; TRBD1 is a possible D gene (6 bases). The ends were cut back, 7 bases at V and 0 bases at J, with 12 bases in the middle. CDR3 length: 14 amino acids. Germline assignment: CDR1 LNHDA and CDR2 SQIVND (reference sequence). The CDR3 nucleotides read TGTGCCAGTATCCGGGACACAGTGAACACTGAAGCTTTCTTT. Encoded protein: CASIRDTVNTEAFF.

The rearrangement links TRBV28 to TRBJ2-5; D possibly corresponds to TRBD1 (6 bases). CDR3 length equals 14 residues. V shed 3 bases and J shed 5 bases, with 13 bases lying between them. Germline V gene data show CDR1 as MDHEN and CDR2 as SYDVKM. DNA of the CDR3: TGTGCCAGCAGTTTTCTGGGGCAGGGGGAGACCCAGTACTTC. Protein: CASSFLGQGETQYF.